This passage covers 9 T cell receptor beta chains from one sample sequenced in a study of blood T cell repertoires in COVID-19. Data came from immunoSEQ multiplex PCR; TCRdb stores just in-frame clones and leaves some out. The data show around 210,000 clones, 89% seen once. Specimen: PBMCs or T cells enriched from blood (not recorded which). These receptors originate from a woman under 30 who had recovered from COVID-19.

The V and J genes are TRBV7-9 and TRBJ1-2, with unresolved D. From germline, CDR1 is SEHNR and CDR2 FQNEAQ (reference sequence). The V gene lost 5 bases and the J gene lost 7 bases, with 20 bases spanning the gap. The length of the CDR3 is 15 residues. The CDR3 DNA sequence: TGTGCCAGCAGCCGGGGATCCGGGATCTGGGGTGGCTACACCTTC. It encodes CASSRGSGIWGGYTF.

V usage is TRBV5-1 and J usage is TRBJ2-2; 16 bases align to TRBD2. Germline V gene data show CDR1 as SGHRS and CDR2 as YFSETQ. Losses at the gene ends were 4 bases for V and 4 bases for J; bases not matched to a gene: 13. There are 20 residues in the CDR3. CDR3 loop: CASSLTGTSGGALGTGELFF. The CDR3 DNA sequence: TGCGCCAGCAGCCTGACCGGGACTAGCGGGGGGGCGCTGGGCACCGGGGAGCTGTTTTTT.

Comment on this clone: One end of the junction varies from germline; a read error may be responsible. J is TRBJ2-1 and V is TRBV6-5, with TRBD2 matching 9 bases. Germline V gives CDR1 MNHEY, CDR2 SVGAGI. The CDR3 is 15 residues long. The CDR3 spells CATSLAGALRDEQFF. CDR3 bases: TGTGCCACCAGTTTAGCGGGGGCCCTCAGGGATGAGCAGTTCTTC.

Concerning this clone: The identical CDR3 is also encoded by other nucleotide sequences in the sample. The chain combines TRBV6-5 with TRBJ1-1; TRBD1 agrees at 8 bases. This CDR3 comprises 14 residues. Trimming removed 3 bases from V and 2 bases from J; junction bases left unmatched: 2. Germline V gives CDR1 MNHEY, CDR2 SVGAGI. CDR3 nucleotide sequence: TGTGCCAGCAGTTATGGACAGGGTAACACTGAAGCTTTCTTT. Translating gives CASSYGQGNTEAFF.

The V and J genes are TRBV3-1 (or the pseudogene TRBV3-2) and TRBJ2-1; D is perhaps TRBD1 (5 bases). The CDR3 totals 12 residues. CDR1 LGHDT and CDR2 YNNKEL come from the germline V gene (reference sequence). V was pared by 2 bases and J by 7 bases, with 6 bases between. The CDR3 spells CASSQNRNEQFF. CDR3 in DNA: TGTGCCAGCAGCCAAAACAGGAATGAGCAGTTCTTC.

The chain links TRBV28 to TRBJ2-1; no clear D. The V end lost 6 bases, the J end lost 6 bases, and 9 bases lay between the germline ends. Germline V CDR1 and CDR2: MDHEN, SYDVKM. The CDR3 is 12 residues long. CDR3 DNA sequence: TGTGCCAGCAGCATAGAAAGCAATGAGCAGTTCTTC. It translates to CASSIESNEQFF.

The CDR3 sequence is CATSDRQETQYF. The CDR3 nucleotides read TGTGCCACCTCGGACAGGCAAGAGACCCAGTACTTC. The chain joins TRBV19 to TRBJ2-5, with 7 bases aligning to TRBD1. Germline lookup yields CDR1 LNHDA and CDR2 SQIVND (reference sequence). This CDR3 is built from 12 residues. The V gene end was trimmed by 10 bases and the J gene end by 2 bases; junction bases not matched to a gene: 4. The variable domain in full, completed from reference TRBV19 and TRBJ2-5, reads DGGITQSPKYLFRKEGQNVTLSCEQNLNHDAMYWYRQDPGQGLRLIYYSQIVNDFQKGDIAEGYSVSREKKESFPLTVTSAQKNPTAFYLCATSDRQETQYFGPGTRLLVL.

The rearrangement uses TRBV6-5 and TRBJ2-7; TRBD1 agrees at 9 bases. Germline V lookup: CDR1 MNHEY, CDR2 SVGAGI. Trimming removed 0 bases from V and 3 bases from J; junction bases left unmatched: 6. The length of the CDR3 is 16 residues. CDR3 bases: TGTGCCAGCAGTTACTCGGGGGTGACAGGGGGCTACGAGCAGTACTTC. This gives the protein CASSYSGVTGGYEQYF.

The J gene is TRBJ1-2, the V gene TRBV13, with D unclear. CDR3 length: 11 residues. Trimming took 4 bases from V and 4 from J, leaving 4 bases between them. Per the germline V gene, CDR1 is PRHDT and CDR2 is FYEKMQ (reference sequence). In DNA form, the CDR3 reads TGTGCCAGCAGCTCCGGCTATGGCTACACCTTC. Encoded protein: CASSSGYGYTF.